These 5 T cell receptor beta chains originate from one sample sequenced in a study of T cell changes during pregnancy in multiple sclerosis. Profiled with immunoSEQ multiplex PCR; TCRdb holds only in-frame clones, not every one. The sample includes 60,000 to 65,000 clones, roughly 87% of them seen just once. The source was peripheral blood, collected in the second trimester of pregnancy. The receptors stem from a female donor in good health, enrolled as a control in a pregnancy study.

J is TRBJ2-5 and V is TRBV18; D unclear. Germline CDR1 is KGHSH and CDR2 is LQKENI. The CDR3 is made up of 12 amino acids. Trimming removed 2 bases from V and 5 bases from J, with 6 bases in between. For the CDR3, the DNA is TGTGCCAGCTCACCATTCGGGGAGACCCAGTACTTC. Encoded protein: CASSPFGETQYF.

This rearrangement joins TRBV28 to TRBJ2-3, with TRBD1 identical over 8 bases. Germline values: CDR1 MDHEN, CDR2 SYDVKM. After removal of 5 bases from V and 2 bases from J, the junction contained 6 bases not matched to a gene. This CDR3 is 15 amino acids long. The CDR3, as DNA: TGTGCCAGCAGTAGTTCGGACAGGGACACAGATACGCAGTATTTT. Translation: CASSSSDRDTDTQYF.

The V gene is TRBV13, the J gene TRBJ2-7; D is uncertain. Germline CDR1 PRHDT, CDR2 FYEKMQ (reference sequence). The V end lost 4 bases, the J end lost 7 bases, and 14 bases lay between the germline ends. This CDR3 comprises 13 residues. CDR3 sequence (DNA): TGTGCCAGCAGCTCCCCCGGGTCGGGTGAGCAGTACTTC. It encodes CASSSPGSGEQYF. The full variable domain, its missing parts supplied by reference TRBV13 and TRBJ2-7, is AAGVIQSPRHLIKEKRETATLKCYPIPRHDTVYWYQQGPGQDPQFLISFYEKMQSDKGSIPDRFSAQQFSDYHSELNMSSLELGDSALYFCASSSPGSGEQYFGPGTRLTVT.

This chain joins TRBV11-2 and TRBJ2-1, with 13 bases identical to TRBD2. V lost 7 bases and J lost 4; bases outside the gene matches: 13. The CDR3 has 18 amino acids. Germline CDR1 reads SGHAT; CDR2 reads FQNNGV. The CDR3 nucleotides read TGTGCCAGCACCACTTTGAGGACTAGCGGGGGATTATACAATGAGCAGTTCTTC. This translates into CASTTLRTSGGLYNEQFF.

This chain links TRBV6-1 with TRBJ2-5; a weak D match, TRBD1 (5 bases). Germline V CDR1 and CDR2: MNHNS, SASEGT. This CDR3 spans 14 amino acids. V gave up 3 bases and J gave up 5 bases, with 13 bases separating them. CDR3 protein: CASSEVGPRETQYF. DNA for the CDR3: TGTGCCAGCAGTGAGGTGGGGCCCAGGGAGACCCAGTACTTC.